This T cell receptor beta chain emerged from a study of T cell responses to AZD1222 COVID-19 vaccine. Regarding the study as a whole: Just a handful of AZD1222 recipients were seropositive at baseline. Clonal diversity was possibly underestimated; the donors were predominantly white British and more often female.

Germline-derived CDR1 and CDR2 are LNHNV and YYDKDF (reference sequence). The CDR3 loop spans 16 amino acids. With V trimmed by 0 bases and J by 5 bases, 7 bases remained unmatched. To note about this clone: No antigen is known for it.

Assay used: immunoSEQ multiplex PCR; TCRdb lists only in-frame clones, some missing. This sample has around 80,000 clones, with 70% to 90% found just once. The gene calls are TRBV15 and TRBJ2-1; 7 nucleotides agree with TRBD1. The sample was peripheral blood, taken on day 0 of AZD1222 vaccination. The receptor was derived from an adult in good health. The CDR3 coding sequence is TGTGCCACCAGCAGAGATCGGGTGACAGGGAACAATGAGCAGTTCTTC. Translated, it gives CATSRDRVTGNNEQFF.